This paragraph covers one T cell receptor (beta chain) sequence. Ten or more counts support this clonotype. The antigen this receptor binds is unknown. Base qualities are missing; no much larger clone stands one base away. The germline V gene (reference sequence) specifies DFQATT as CDR1 and SNEGSKA as CDR2. V and J are truncated by 3 bases and 7 bases respectively, leaving an intervening sequence of 6 bases. The CDR3 sequence holds 11 residues, the cysteine and phenylalanine included. This entry keeps only the CDR3 DNA: 33 bases, framed from base 1. This record comes from a study of patients and donors after allogeneic stem cell transplantation (dated by TCRdb to the early 2020s). Library preparation was by RT-PCR. The listed sequencing device is NextSeq 550. TCRdb redid the processing of the public reads, applying fastp at Q25 and MiXCR, and retained in-frame beta chains. Each CDR3 protein appears once, grouped with its most common genes and DNA. In this sample the table shows 20,000 to 25,000 distinct CDR3 sequences, about 30% of which occur a single time. The ten biggest clones cover 40% to 55% of the sample.

Material for sequencing was blood, either unsorted or a sorted T cell fraction (not recorded which). This TCR derives from a human donor who was either an allogeneic HSCT recipient or a stem cell or donor lymphocyte infusion donor (not recorded which). It is not recorded whose cells these are; they may come from a transplant donor. This chain is built from TRBV20-1 and TRBJ1-4, with the D gene not confidently named. The sequenced DNA is TGCAGTGCTAGGAGCCTTGAAAAACTGTTTTTT. It translates as CSARSLEKLFF.